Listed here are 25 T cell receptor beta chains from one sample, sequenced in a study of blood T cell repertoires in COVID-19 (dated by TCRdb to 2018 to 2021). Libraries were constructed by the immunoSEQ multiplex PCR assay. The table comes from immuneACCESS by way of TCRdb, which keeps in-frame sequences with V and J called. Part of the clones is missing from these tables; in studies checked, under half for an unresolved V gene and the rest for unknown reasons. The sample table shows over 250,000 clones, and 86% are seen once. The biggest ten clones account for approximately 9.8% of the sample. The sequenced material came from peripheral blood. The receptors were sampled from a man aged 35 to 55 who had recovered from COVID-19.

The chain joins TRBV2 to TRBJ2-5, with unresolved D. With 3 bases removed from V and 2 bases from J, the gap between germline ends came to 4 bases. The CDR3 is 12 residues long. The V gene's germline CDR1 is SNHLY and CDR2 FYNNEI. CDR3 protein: CASSDRQETQYF. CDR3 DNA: TGTGCCAGCAGTGACAGGCAAGAGACCCAGTACTTC.

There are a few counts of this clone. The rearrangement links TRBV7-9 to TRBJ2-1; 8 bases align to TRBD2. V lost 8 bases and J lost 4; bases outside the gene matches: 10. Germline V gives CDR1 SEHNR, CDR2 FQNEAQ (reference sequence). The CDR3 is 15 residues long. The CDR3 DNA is TGTGCCAGCTCCCGGGGGGGGGTGGCTTACAATGAGCAGTTCTTC. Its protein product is CASSRGGVAYNEQFF.

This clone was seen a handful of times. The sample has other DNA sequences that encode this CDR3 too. The CDR3 nucleotides read TGTGCCACCAGTGACCCGAGCGGGGGGAGCTCCTACAATGAGCAGTTCTTC. Its translation: CATSDPSGGSSYNEQFF. V is TRBV24-1 and J is TRBJ2-1, with 9 positions matching TRBD2. The CDR3 contains 17 residues. Germline assignment: CDR1 KGHDR and CDR2 SFDVKD. Losses at the gene ends were 4 bases for V and 0 bases for J; bases not matched to a gene: 6.

DNA of the CDR3: TGTGCCAGCAGTGAGGGGGGTCTAAGTAATTCACCCCTCCACTTT. As protein: CASSEGGLSNSPLHF. The chain carries TRBV2 and TRBJ1-6; weak D call: TRBD1 (5 bases). This CDR3 region has 15 residues. V lost 3 bases to trimming and J lost 6 bases, with 12 bases between them. CDR1 is SNHLY and CDR2 is FYNNEI in the germline V gene.

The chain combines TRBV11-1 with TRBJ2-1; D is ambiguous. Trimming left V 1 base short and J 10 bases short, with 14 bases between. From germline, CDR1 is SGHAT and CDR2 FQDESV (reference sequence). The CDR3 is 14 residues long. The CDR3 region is CASSLVGPFGEQFF. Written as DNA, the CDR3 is TGTGCCAGCAGCTTAGTAGGTCCTTTCGGGGAGCAGTTCTTC.

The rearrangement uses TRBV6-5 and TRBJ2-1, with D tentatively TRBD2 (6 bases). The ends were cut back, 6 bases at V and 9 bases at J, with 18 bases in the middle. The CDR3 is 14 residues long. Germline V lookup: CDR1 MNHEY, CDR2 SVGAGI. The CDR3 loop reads CASSPARETAEQFF. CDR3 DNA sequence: TGTGCCAGCAGCCCAGCCCGGGAGACAGCTGAGCAGTTCTTC.

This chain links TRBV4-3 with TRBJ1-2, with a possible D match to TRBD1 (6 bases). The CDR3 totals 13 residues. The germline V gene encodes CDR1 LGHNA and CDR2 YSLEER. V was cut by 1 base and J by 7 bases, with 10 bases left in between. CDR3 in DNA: TGCGCCAGCAGCCAAGCAGGGGTAGGTGGCTACACCTTC. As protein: CASSQAGVGGYTF.

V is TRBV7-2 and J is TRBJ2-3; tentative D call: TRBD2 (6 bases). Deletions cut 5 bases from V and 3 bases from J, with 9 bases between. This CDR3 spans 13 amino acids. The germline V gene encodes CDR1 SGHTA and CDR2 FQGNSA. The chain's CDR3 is CASSPGGTDTQYF. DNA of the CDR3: TGTGCCAGCAGCCCCGGAGGGACAGATACGCAGTATTTT. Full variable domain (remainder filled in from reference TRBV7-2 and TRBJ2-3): GAGVSQSPSNKVTEKGKDVELRCDPISGHTALYWYRQSLGQGLEFLIYFQGNSAPDKSGLPSDRFSAERTGGSVSTLTIQRTQQEDSAVYLCASSPGGTDTQYFGPGTRLTVL.

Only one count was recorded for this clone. The CDR3 is CASSPAGGSLYEQYF. The CDR3 nucleotides are TGTGCCAGCAGTCCAGCGGGGGGCAGTCTTTACGAGCAGTACTTC. The chain employs TRBV27 and TRBJ2-7; 9 bases align to TRBD2. CDR1 is MNHEY and CDR2 is SMNVEV in the germline V gene (reference sequence). Unmatched junction bases numbered 9, after V lost 5 bases and J lost 4 bases. The CDR3 is 15 amino acids.

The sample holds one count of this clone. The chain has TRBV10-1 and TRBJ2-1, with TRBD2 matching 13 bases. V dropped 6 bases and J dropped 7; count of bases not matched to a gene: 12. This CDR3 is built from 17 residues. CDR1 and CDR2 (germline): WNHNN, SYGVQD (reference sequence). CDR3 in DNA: TGCGCCAGCAGCGAAAAAGGACTAGCGGGAGTGGAGAATGAGCAGTTCTTC. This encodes CASSEKGLAGVENEQFF.

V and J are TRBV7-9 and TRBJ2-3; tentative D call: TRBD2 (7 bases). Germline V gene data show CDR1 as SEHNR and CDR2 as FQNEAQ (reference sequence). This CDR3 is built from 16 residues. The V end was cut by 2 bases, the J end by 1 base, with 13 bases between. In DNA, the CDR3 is TGTGCCAGCAGCTTAAGGGGCGGGGGCGGCACAGATACGCAGTATTTT. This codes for CASSLRGGGGTDTQYF.

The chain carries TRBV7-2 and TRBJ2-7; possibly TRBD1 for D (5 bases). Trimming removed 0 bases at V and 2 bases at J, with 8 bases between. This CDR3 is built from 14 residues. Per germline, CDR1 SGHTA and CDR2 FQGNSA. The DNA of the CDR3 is TGTGCCAGCAGCTTAGCCCCAGGGACCTACGAGCAGTACTTC. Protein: CASSLAPGTYEQYF.

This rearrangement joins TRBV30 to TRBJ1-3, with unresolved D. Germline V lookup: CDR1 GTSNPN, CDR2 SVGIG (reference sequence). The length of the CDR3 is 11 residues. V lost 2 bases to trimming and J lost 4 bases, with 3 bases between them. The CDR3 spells CAWSLGNTIYF. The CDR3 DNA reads TGTGCCTGGAGTCTAGGAAACACCATATATTTT.

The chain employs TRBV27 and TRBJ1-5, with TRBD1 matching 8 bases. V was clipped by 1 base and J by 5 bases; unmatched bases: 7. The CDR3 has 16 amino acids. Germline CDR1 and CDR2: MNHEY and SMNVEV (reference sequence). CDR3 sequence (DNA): TGTGCCAGCAGTTTATATGGGACAGGTGGATATCAGCCCCAGCATTTT. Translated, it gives CASSLYGTGGYQPQHF.

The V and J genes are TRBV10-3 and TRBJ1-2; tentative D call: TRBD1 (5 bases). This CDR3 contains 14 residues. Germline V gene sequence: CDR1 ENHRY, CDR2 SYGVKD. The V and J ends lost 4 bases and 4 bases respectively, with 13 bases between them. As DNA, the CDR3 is TGTGCCATCAGTGGGTTGGGAGGGGTCTATGGCTACACCTTC. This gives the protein CAISGLGGVYGYTF.

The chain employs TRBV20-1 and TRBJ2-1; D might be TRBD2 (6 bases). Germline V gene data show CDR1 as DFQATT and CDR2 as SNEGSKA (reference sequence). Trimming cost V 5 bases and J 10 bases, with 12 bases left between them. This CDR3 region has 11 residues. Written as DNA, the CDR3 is TGCAGTGCTGGGGACTTTCGGGAGCAGTTCTTC. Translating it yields CSAGDFREQFF.

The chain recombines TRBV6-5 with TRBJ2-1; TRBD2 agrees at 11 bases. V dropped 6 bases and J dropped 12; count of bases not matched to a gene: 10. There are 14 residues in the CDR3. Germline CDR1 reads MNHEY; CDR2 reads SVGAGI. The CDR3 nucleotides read TGTGCCAGCAGACCACAGGGTAGCGGGAGGGGGCAGTTCTTC. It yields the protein CASRPQGSGRGQFF.

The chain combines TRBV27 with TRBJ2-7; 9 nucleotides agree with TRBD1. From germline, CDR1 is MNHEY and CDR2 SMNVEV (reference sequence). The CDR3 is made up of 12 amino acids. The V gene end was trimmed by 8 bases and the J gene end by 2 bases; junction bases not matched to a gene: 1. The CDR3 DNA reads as TGTGCCAGCCGGGACAGGGCCTACGAGCAGTACTTC. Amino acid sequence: CASRDRAYEQYF.

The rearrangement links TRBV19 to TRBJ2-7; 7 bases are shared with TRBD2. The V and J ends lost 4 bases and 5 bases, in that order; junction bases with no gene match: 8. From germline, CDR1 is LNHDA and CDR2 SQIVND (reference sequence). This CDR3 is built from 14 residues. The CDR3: CASSNSATSHEQYF. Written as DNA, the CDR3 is TGTGCCAGTAGTAACTCGGCGACTAGCCACGAGCAGTACTTC. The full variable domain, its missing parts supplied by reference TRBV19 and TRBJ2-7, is DGGITQSPKYLFRKEGQNVTLSCEQNLNHDAMYWYRQDPGQGLRLIYYSQIVNDFQKGDIAEGYSVSREKKESFPLTVTSAQKNPTAFYLCASSNSATSHEQYFGPGTRLTVT.

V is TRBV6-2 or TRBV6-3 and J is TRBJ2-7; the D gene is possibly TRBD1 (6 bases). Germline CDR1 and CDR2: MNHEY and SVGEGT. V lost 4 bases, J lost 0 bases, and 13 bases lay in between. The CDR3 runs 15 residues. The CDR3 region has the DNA TGTGCCAGCAGTTCACAGGGCCCCAGCTCCTACGAGCAGTACTTC. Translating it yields CASSSQGPSSYEQYF.

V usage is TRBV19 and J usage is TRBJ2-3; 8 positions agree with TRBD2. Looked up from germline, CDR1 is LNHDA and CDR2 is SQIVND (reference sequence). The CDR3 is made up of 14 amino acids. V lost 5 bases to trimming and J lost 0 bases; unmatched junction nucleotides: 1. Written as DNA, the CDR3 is TGTGCCAGTAGTCGGACTAGCAGCACAGATACGCAGTATTTT. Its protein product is CASSRTSSTDTQYF.

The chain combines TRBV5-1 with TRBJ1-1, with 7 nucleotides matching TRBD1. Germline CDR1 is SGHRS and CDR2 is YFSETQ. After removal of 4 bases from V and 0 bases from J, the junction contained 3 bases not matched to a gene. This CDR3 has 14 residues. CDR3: CASSGTGVNTEAFF. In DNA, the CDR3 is TGCGCCAGCAGCGGTACAGGGGTGAACACTGAAGCTTTCTTT.

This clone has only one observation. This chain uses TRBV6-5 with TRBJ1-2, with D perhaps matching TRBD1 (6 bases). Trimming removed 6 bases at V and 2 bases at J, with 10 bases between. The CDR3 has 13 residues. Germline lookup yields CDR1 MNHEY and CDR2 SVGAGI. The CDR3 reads CASSRDRNYGYTF. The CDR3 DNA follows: TGTGCCAGCAGCCGAGACAGGAACTATGGCTACACCTTC.

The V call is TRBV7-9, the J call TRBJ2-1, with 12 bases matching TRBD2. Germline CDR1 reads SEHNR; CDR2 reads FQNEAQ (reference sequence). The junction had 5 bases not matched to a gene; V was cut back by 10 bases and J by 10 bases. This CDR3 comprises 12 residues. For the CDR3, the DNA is TGTGCCACGACTAGCGGGGGCTGGGAGCAGTTCTTC. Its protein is CATTSGGWEQFF.

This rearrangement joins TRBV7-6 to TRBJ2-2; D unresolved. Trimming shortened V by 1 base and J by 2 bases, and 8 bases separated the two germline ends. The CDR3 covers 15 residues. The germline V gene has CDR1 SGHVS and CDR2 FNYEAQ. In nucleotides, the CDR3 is TGTGCCAGCAGCTTAGGCCAGGCAAACACCGGGGAGCTGTTTTTT. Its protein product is CASSLGQANTGELFF.